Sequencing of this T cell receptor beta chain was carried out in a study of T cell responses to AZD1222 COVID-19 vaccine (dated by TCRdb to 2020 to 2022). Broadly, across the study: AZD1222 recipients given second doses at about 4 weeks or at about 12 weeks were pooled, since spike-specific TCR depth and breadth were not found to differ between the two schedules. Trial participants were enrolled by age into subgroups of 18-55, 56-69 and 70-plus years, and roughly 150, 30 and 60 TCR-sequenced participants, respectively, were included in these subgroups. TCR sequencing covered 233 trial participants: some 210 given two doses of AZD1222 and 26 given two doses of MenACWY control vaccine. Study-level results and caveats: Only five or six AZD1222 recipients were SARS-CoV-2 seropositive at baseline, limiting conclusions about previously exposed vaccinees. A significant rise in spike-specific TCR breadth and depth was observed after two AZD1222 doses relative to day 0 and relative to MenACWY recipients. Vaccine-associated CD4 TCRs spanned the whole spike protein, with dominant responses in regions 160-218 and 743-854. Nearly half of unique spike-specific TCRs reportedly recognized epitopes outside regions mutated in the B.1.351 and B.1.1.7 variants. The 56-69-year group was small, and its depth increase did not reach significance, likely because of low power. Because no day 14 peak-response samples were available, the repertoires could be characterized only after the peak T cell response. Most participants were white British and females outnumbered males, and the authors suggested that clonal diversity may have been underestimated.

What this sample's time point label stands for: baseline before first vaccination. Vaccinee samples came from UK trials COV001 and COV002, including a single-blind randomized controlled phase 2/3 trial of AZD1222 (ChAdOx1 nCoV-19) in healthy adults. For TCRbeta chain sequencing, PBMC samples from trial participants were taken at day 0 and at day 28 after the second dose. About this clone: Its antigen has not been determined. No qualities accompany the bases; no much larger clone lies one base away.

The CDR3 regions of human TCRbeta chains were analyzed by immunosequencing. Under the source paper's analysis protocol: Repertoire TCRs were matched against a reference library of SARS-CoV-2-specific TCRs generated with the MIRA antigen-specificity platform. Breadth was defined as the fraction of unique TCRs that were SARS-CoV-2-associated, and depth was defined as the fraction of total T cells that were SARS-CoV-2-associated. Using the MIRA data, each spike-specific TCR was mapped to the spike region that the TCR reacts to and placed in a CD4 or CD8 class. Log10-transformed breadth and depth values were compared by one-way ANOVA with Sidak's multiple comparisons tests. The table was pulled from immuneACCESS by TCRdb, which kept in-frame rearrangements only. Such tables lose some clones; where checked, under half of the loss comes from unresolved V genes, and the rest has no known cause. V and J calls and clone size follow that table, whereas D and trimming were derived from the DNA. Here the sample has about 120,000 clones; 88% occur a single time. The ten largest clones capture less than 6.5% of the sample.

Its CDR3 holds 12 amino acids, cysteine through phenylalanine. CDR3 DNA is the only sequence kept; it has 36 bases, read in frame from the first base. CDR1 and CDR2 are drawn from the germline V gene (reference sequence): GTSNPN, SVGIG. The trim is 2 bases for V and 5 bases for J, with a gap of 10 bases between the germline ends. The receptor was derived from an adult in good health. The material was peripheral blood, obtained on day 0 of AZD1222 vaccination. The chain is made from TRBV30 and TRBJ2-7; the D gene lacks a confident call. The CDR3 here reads CAWSPTNDEQYF. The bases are TGTGCCTGGAGTCCCACTAACGACGAGCAGTACTTC.